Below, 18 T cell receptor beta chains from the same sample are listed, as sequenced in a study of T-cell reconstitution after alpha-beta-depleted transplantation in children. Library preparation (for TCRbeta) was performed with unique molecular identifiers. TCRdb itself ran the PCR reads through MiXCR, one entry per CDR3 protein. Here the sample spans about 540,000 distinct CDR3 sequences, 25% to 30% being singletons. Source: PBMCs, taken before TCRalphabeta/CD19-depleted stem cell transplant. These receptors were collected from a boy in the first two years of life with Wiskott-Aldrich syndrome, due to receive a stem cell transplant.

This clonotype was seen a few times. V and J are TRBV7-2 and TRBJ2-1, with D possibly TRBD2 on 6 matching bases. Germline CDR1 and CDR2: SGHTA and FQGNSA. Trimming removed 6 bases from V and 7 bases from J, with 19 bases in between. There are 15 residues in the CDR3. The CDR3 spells CASREGRVPGNEQFF. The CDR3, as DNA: TGTGCCAGCAGGGAGGGAAGGGTACCTGGGAATGAGCAGTTCTTC.

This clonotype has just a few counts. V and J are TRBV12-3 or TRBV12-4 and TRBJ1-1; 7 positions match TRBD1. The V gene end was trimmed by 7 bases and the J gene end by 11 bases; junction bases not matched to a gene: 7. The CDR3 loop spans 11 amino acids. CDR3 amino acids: CASKGQERAFF. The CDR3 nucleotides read TGTGCCAGCAAAGGACAGGAGAGGGCTTTCTTT.

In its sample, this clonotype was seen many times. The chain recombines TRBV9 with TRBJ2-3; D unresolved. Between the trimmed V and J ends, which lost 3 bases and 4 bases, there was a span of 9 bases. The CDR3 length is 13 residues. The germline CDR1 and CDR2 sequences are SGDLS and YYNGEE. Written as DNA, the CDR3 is TGTGCCAGCAGCGCCTACAGAGCAGATACGCAGTATTTT. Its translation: CASSAYRADTQYF.

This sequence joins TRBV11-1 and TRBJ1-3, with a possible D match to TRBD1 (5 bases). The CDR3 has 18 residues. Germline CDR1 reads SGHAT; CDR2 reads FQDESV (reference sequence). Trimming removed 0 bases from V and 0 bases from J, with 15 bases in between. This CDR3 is CASSLAGGLKLSGNTIYF. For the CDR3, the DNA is TGTGCCAGCAGCTTAGCGGGGGGACTGAAGCTCTCTGGAAACACCATATATTTT.

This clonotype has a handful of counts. This CDR3 is CASSLGGRLNIQYF. For the CDR3, the DNA is TGTGCCAGCAGCTTAGGGGGGCGCCTGAACATTCAGTACTTC. This chain joins TRBV7-9 and TRBJ2-4, with a weak D call TRBD1 (6 bases). CDR3 length: 14 amino acids. From germline, CDR1 is SEHNR and CDR2 FQNEAQ (reference sequence). Trimming pared 1 base from V and 7 bases from J, leaving 11 bases between.

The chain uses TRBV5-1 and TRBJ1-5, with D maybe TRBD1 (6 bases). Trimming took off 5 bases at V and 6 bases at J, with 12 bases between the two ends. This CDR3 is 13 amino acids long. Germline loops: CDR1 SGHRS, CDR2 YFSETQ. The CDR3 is CASSGGRGQPQHF. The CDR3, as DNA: TGCGCCAGCAGTGGGGGGCGCGGTCAGCCCCAGCATTTT.

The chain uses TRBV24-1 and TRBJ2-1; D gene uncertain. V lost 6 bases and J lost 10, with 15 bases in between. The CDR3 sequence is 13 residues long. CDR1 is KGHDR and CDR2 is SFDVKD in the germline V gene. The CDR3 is CATSSASEYEQFF. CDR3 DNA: TGTGCCACCAGTAGCGCGAGCGAGTACGAGCAGTTCTTC.

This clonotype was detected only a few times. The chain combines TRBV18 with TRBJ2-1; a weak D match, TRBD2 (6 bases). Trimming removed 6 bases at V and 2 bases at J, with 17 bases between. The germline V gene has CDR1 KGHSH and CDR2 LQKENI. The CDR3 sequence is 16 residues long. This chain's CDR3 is CASSTKVGSTYNEQFF. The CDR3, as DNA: TGTGCCAGCTCGACCAAGGTCGGGAGCACCTACAATGAGCAGTTCTTC.

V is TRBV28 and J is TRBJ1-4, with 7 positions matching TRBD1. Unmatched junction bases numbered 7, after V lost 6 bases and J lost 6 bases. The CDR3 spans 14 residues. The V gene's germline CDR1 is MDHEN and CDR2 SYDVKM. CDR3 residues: CASRGQFGDEKLFF. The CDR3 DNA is TGTGCCAGCAGGGGACAGTTTGGGGATGAAAAACTGTTTTTT.

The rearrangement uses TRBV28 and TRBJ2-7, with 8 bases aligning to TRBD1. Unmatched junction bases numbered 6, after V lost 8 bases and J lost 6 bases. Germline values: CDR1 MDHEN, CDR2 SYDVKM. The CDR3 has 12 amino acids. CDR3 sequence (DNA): TGTGCCAGCCGACAAACAGGGGGCGAGCAGTACTTC. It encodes CASRQTGGEQYF.

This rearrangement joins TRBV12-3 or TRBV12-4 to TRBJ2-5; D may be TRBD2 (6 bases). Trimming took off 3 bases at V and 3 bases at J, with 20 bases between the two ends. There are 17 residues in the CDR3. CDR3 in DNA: TGTGCCAGCAGTTTCTCGTTGGGCGGGAAGGAAAAAGAGACCCAGTACTTC. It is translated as CASSFSLGGKEKETQYF.

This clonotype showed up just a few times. This CDR3 reads CASSLGRTSGAYNEQFF. In nucleotides, the CDR3 is TGTGCCAGCAGCTTAGGGCGGACTAGCGGGGCATACAATGAGCAGTTCTTC. The rearrangement joins TRBV11-2 to TRBJ2-1; 12 bases match TRBD2. The germline V gene has CDR1 SGHAT and CDR2 FQNNGV. There are 17 residues in the CDR3. Germline trimming cut 1 base from V and 4 bases from J; bases unmatched to any gene: 5.

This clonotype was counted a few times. The CDR3 loop reads CASSVAFGEQYF. CDR3 nucleotides: TGTGCCAGCAGCGTAGCTTTTGGGGAGCAGTACTTC. The J gene is TRBJ2-7, the V gene TRBV9; no firm D call. This CDR3 is built from 12 residues. Germline V gene sequence: CDR1 SGDLS, CDR2 YYNGEE. V dropped 0 bases and J dropped 7 bases, with 8 bases sitting between them.

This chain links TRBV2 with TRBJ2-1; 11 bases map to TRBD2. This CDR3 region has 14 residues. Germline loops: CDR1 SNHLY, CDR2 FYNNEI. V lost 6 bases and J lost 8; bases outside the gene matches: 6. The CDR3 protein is CASRVLAGVDEQFF. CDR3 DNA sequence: TGTGCCAGCAGGGTACTAGCGGGAGTCGATGAGCAGTTCTTC.

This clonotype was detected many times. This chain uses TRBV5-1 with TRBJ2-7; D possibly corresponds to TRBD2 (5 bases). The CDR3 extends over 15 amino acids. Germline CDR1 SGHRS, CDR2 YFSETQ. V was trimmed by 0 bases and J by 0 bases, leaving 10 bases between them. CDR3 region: CASSLAPGISYEQYF. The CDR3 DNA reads TGCGCCAGCAGCTTGGCTCCGGGAATCTCCTACGAGCAGTACTTC.

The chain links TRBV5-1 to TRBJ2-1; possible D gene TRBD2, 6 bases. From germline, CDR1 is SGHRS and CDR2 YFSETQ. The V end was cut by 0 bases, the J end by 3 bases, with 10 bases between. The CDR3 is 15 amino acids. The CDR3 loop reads CASSLESSGYNEQFF. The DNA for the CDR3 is TGCGCCAGCAGCTTGGAAAGTAGCGGCTACAATGAGCAGTTCTTC.

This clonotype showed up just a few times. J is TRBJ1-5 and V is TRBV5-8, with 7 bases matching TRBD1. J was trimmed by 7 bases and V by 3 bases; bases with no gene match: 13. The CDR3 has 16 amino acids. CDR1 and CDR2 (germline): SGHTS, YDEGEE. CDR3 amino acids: CASSYPAGGPIQPQHF. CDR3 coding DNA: TGTGCCAGCAGCTACCCGGCAGGGGGACCTATCCAGCCCCAGCATTTT.

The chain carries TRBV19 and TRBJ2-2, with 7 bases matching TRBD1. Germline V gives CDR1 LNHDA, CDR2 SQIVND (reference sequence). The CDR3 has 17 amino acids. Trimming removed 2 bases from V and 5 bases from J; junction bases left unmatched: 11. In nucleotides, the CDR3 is TGTGCCAGTAGTATATTCGCCGCGACAGGGTCAACCGGGGAGCTGTTTTTT. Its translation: CASSIFAATGSTGELFF.